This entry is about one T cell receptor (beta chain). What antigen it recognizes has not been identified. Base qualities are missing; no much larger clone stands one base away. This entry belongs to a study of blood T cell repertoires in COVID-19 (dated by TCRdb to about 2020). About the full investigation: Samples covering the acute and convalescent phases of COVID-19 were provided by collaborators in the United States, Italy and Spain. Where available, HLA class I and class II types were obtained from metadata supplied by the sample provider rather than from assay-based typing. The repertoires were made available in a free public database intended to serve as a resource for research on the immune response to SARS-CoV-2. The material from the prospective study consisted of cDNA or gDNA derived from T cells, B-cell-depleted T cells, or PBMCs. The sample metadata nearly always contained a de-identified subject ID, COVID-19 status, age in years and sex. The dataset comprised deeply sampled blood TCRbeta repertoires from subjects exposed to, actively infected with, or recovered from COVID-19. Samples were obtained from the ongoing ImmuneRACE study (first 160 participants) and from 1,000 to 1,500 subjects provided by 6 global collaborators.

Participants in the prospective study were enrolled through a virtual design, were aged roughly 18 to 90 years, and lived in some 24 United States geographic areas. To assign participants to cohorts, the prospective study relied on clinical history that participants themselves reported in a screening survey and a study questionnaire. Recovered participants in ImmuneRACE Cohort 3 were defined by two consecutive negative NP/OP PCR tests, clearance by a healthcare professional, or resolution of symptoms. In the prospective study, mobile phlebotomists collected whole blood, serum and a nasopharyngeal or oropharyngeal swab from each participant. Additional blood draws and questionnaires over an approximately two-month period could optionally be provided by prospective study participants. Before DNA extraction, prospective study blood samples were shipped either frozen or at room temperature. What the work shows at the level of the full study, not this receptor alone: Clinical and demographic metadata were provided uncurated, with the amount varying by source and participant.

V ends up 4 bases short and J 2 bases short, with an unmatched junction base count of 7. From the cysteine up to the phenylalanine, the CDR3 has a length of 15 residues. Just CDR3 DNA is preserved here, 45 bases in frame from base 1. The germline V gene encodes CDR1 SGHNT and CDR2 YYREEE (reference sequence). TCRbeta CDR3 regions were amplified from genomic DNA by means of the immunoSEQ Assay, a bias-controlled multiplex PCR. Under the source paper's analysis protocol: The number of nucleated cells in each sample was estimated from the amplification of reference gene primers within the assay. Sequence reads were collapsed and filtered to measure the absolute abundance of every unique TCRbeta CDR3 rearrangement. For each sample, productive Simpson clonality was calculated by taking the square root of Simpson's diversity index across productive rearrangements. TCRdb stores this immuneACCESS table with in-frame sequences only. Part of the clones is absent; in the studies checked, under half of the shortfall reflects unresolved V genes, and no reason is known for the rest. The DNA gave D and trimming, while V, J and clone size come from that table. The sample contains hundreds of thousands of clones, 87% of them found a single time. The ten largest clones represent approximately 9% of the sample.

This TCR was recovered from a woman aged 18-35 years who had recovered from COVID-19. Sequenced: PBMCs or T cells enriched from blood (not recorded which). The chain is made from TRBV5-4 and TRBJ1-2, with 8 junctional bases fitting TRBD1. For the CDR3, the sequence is CASSRGTGGNYGYTF. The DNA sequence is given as TGTGCCAGCAGCCGCGGAACAGGGGGAAACTATGGCTACACCTTC.